This section outlines one T cell receptor (beta chain) sequence together with its context. Its antigen remains unknown. TCRdb's table, derived via immunoSEQ multiplex PCR, lists solely in-frame clones and lacks some. The data show about 81,000 clones, with approximately 85% seen just once and about 2.2% held by the top ten. The data were obtained in a study of a mutant IDH1 vaccine in newly diagnosed glioma. About the research overall: With temozolomide cycles, or 4-6 weeks after radiotherapy alone, vaccination was started. Patients previously underwent radiotherapy, temozolomide, or both, and most underwent both.

The CDR3 sequence is 14 residues long. V lost 2 bases and J lost 1, with 7 bases in between. Germline assignment: CDR1 SGHDN and CDR2 FVKESK. The time point denotes: week 23, last vaccination. Doses consisted of 300 ug of mutant IDH1 20-mer peptide each, paired with topical imiquimod. The source material was PBMCs, sampled from a glioma patient whose treatment included an IDH1 peptide vaccine. The clonotype comes from a young man with glioma. Some clones in this sample may be carry-over from other donors' samples. V usage is TRBV14 and J usage is TRBJ2-3, with D unclear. The CDR3 nucleotides are TGTGCCAGCAGCCAATGGGTGGGCACAGATACGCAGTATTTT. Amino acid sequence: CASSQWVGTDTQYF. The complete variable domain, with remaining parts taken from reference TRBV14 and TRBJ2-3, reads EAGVTQFPSHSVIEKGQTVTLRCDPISGHDNLYWYRRVMGKEIKFLLHFVKESKQDESGMPNNRFLAERTGGTYSTLKVQPAELEDSGVYFCASSQWVGTDTQYFGPGTRLTVL.